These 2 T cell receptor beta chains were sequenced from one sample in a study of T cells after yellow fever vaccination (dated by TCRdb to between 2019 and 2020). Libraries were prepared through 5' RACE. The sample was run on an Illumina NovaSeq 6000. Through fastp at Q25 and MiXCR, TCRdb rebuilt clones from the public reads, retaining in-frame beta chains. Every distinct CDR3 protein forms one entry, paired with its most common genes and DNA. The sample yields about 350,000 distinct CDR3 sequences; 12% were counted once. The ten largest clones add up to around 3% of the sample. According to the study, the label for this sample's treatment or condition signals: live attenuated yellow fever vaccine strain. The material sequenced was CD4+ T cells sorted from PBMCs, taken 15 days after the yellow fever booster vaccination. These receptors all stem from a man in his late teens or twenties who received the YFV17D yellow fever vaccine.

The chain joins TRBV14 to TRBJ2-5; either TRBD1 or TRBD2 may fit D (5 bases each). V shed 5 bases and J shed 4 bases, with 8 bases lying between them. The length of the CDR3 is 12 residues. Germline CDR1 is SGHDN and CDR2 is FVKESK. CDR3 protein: CASSMGVETQYF. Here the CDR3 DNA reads TGTGCCAGCAGCATGGGGGTAGAGACCCAGTACTTC.

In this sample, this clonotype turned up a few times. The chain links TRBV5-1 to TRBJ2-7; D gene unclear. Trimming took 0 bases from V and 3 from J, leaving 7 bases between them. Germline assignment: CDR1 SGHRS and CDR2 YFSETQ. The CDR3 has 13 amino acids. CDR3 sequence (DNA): TGCGCCAGCAGCTTGGAGCCAGACTACGAGCAGTACGTC. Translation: CASSLEPDYEQYV.